Listed below are T cell receptor beta chains from one sample, sequenced in a study of blood T cell repertoires in COVID-19. Libraries were prepared by immunoSEQ multiplex PCR; TCRdb keeps only in-frame clonotypes and omits some of them. This table holds some 250,000 clones, around 87% found once. The sample taken for sequencing was peripheral blood. The receptors shown here come from a woman aged 55 to 70 with COVID-19, enrolled during active disease. The CDR3 runs from the conserved cysteine through the conserved F or W. Fields, in order: clone size, V gene, J gene, CDR3 protein. Where a row states a size, it is once, few, many or the class of an expanded clone; other rows omit it.

.,TRBV5-1,TRBJ2-2,CASSLQGALDTGELFF
.,TRBV5-1,TRBJ1-1,CASSLARTSEREAFF
.,TRBV29-1,TRBJ2-7,CSAIAGDHEQYF
.,TRBV15,TRBJ2-7,CATSGTSFDEQYF
.,TRBV19,TRBJ1-1,CASSTGWAEAFF
.,TRBV5-1,TRBJ2-1,CASSLFSEREQFF
.,TRBV9,TRBJ2-7,CASSVGQGASYEQYF
.,TRBV5-1,TRBJ2-1,CASGKDSYNEQFF
.,TRBV15,TRBJ2-2,CATRREGTNTGELFF
.,TRBV21-1,TRBJ1-1,CASSPGHPNTEAFF
.,TRBV5-4,TRBJ1-2,CASSLGRGYGYTF
.,TRBV6-5,TRBJ2-5,CASSYSGTEKETQYF
.,TRBV28,TRBJ2-1,CASSGTSGRRFNEQFF
.,TRBV9,TRBJ2-2,CASSVETRVLNTGELFF
.,TRBV24-1,TRBJ2-1,CATSDRRAPGVNEQFF
.,TRBV5-1,TRBJ2-7,CASRGTSGTYEQYF
.,TRBV5-1,TRBJ2-6,CASTGRYSGANVLTF
.,TRBV24-1,TRBJ2-2,CATSAHRGPGELFF
.,TRBV5-4,TRBJ1-4,CASGTGGGYEKLFF
.,TRBV5-6,TRBJ2-6,CASSRRQGPLGANVLTF
.,TRBV7-2,TRBJ1-6,CASRPGGLGNSPLHF
.,TRBV28,TRBJ1-6,CASSPRGQGDPPLHF
.,TRBV28,TRBJ2-7,CASRIIGQAYEQYF
once,TRBV29-1,TRBJ1-1,CSARGGLTEAFF
.,TRBV6-5,TRBJ1-2,CASRDRAMTGYTF
.,TRBV24-1,TRBJ1-5,CATSDSRAGGDNQPQHF
.,TRBV5-1,TRBJ1-4,CASSSGGGTATNEKLFF
.,TRBV27,TRBJ1-2,CASRRQGAGGYTF
.,TRBV6-5,TRBJ2-7,CASSLRNREGEQYF
.,TRBV19,TRBJ2-1,CASRGLGSYNEQFF
.,TRBV19,TRBJ2-3,CASRAPFSPQGDTQYF
.,TRBV5-1,TRBJ2-3,CASSLNRGADTQYF
.,TRBV5-1,TRBJ1-3,CASSHNPSGAPGNTIYF
.,TRBV10-1,TRBJ2-7,CASSETSGRAGFYEQYF
once,TRBV6-5,TRBJ2-3,CATTSRDTQYF
.,TRBV19,TRBJ2-1,CASRPTGQVSYNEQFF
.,TRBV9,TRBJ1-4,CASSKTGGSEKLFF
.,TRBV14,TRBJ1-2,CASSQDGRGYGYTF
many,TRBV19,TRBJ2-3,CASSFLAGTQYF
.,TRBV2,TRBJ2-7,CASSEVLYYEQYF
.,TRBV2,TRBJ1-6,CASSEWGQNNSPLHF
.,TRBV21-1,TRBJ1-2,CASSTPRQGAPCGYTF
.,TRBV7-2,TRBJ1-2,CASSQQTGLIYGYTF
.,TRBV10-3,TRBJ2-3,CAIALAGGPDTQYF
.,TRBV11-3,TRBJ2-1,CASSLTAGSNEQFF
.,TRBV6-2/TRBV6-3,TRBJ2-1,CASSYVSGRDWYEQFF
.,TRBV5-1,TRBJ1-5,CASSLGSGGPQHF
.,TRBV6-6,TRBJ2-5,CASSPTRETQYF
.,TRBV18,TRBJ1-5,CASSPRDTPNQPQHF
few,TRBV5-1,TRBJ2-3,CASSLSGSSPDTQYF